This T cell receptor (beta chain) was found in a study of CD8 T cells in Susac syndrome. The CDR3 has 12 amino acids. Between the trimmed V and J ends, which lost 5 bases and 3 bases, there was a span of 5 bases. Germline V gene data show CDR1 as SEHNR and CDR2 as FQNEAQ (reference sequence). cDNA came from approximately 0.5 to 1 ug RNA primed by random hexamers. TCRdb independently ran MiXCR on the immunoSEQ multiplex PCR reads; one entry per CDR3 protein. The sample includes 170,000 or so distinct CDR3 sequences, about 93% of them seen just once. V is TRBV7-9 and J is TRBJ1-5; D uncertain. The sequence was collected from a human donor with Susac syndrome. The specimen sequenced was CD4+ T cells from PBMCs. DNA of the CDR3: TGTGCCAGCAGCCAGATCAATCAGCCCCAGCATTTT. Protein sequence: CASSQINQPQHF.